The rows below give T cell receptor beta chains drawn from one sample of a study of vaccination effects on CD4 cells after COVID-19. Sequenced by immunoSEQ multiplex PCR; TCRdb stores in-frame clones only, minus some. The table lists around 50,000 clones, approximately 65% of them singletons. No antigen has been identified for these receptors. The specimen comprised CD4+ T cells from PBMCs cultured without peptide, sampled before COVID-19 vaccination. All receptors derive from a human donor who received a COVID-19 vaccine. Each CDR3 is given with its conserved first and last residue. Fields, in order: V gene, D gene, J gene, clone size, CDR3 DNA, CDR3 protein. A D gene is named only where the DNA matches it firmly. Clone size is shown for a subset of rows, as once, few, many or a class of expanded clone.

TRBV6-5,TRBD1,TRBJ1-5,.,TGTGCCAGCAGAGGGGGCAGCAATCAGCCCCAGCATTTT,CASRGGSNQPQHF
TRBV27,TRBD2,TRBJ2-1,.,TGTGCCAGCAGTTTACTGCCTAGCGGGAGGTCCTACAATGAGCAGTTCTTC,CASSLLPSGRSYNEQFF
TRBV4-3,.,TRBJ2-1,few,TGCGCCAGCAGCCAAGATGTCAGGGAACGGCAGTTCTTC,CASSQDVRERQFF
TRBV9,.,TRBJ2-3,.,TGTGCCAGCAGCGTATGGGAAGGTTCAGATACGCAGTATTTT,CASSVWEGSDTQYF
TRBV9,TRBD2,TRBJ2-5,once,TGTGCCAGCAGCCCAGAAGGACTAGCCGGCGAGACCCAGTACTTC,CASSPEGLAGETQYF
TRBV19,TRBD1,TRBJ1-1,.,TGTGCCAGTAGTATTGGACAGGGTAAAGGGAACACTGAAGCTTTCTTT,CASSIGQGKGNTEAFF
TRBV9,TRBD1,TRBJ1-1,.,TGTGCCAGCAGCGGCCGGGACAGGGAGATCTTAGTCGGGGACACTGAAGCTTTCTTT,CASSGRDREILVGDTEAFF
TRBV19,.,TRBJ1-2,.,TGTGCCAGTAGTATACCAGGAAATCATGGCTACACCTTC,CASSIPGNHGYTF
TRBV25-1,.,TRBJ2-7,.,TGTGCCAGCAGTGGGGACGGAACCCCGCAGCAGTACTTC,CASSGDGTPQQYF
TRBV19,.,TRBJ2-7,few,TGTGCCAGTAGTTTATACGGGGGAAACGAGCAGTACTTC,CASSLYGGNEQYF
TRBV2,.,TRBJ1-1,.,TGTGCCAGCAGTGGGGGCAGGGCGAACACTGAAGCTTTCTTT,CASSGGRANTEAFF
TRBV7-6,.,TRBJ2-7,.,TGTGCCAGCAGCTTTTCGGCAAACTCCTACGAGCAGTACTTC,CASSFSANSYEQYF
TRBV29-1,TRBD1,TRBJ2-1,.,TGCAGCGTTGAAGATTCCGCGACAGGGCACTCCTACAATGAGCAGTTCTTC,CSVEDSATGHSYNEQFF
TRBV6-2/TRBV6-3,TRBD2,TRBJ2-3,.,TGTGCCAGCAGTTACTCTTCTAGCGGGGGGGCTTCGGATACGCAGTATTTT,CASSYSSSGGASDTQYF
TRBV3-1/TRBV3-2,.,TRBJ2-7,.,TGTGCCAGCAGCCGAGAGGGAGGGGGTTACGAGCAGTACTTC,CASSREGGGYEQYF
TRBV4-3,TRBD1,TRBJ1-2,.,TGCGCCAGCAGCCAAGATTTCAGACAGGGGGATTATGGCTACACCTTC,CASSQDFRQGDYGYTF
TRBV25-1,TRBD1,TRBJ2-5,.,TGTGCCAGCAGTCGGGACAGGGCTTCTAGCGAAGAGACCCAGTACTTC,CASSRDRASSEETQYF
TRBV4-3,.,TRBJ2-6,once,TGCGCCAGCAGCCAGGGGCCGGGAGCTGGGGCCAACGTCCTGACTTTC,CASSQGPGAGANVLTF
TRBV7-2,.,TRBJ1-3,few,TGTGCCAGCAGCCCACAGAACATAAACTCTGGAAACACCATATATTTT,CASSPQNINSGNTIYF
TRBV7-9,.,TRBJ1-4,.,TGTGCCAGCAGCTCTACAGATGCAACTAATGAAAAACTGTTTTTT,CASSSTDATNEKLFF
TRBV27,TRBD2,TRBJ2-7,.,TGTGCCAGCAGTTTAGGAGGGACTAGCTCCTACGAGCAGTACTTC,CASSLGGTSSYEQYF
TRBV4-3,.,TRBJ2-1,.,TGCGCCAGCAGCCGAAGCCCCGGGCCGCACAATGAGCAGTTCTTC,CASSRSPGPHNEQFF
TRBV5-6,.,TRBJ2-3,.,TGTGCCAGCAGCTCCCTGGACAGAGCCCCCACAGATACGCAGTATTTT,CASSSLDRAPTDTQYF
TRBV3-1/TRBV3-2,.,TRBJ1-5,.,TGTGCCAGCAGCGATACACCGGCTAGCAATCAGCCCCAGCATTTT,CASSDTPASNQPQHF
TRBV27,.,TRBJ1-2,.,TGTGCCAGCAGTTTATCGGGTCTTGCCCAGGATAACTATGGCTACACCTTC,CASSLSGLAQDNYGYTF
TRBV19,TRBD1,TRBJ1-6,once,TGTGCCAGTAGTATCGGGACAGGGGGTTTTAATTCACCCCTCCACTTT,CASSIGTGGFNSPLHF
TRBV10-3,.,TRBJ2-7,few,TGTGCCATCAGTGGGATAGCCTACGAGCAGTACTTC,CAISGIAYEQYF
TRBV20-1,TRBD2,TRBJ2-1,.,TGCAGTGCTAGTCAACTAGCGGGAGGACGCAATGAGCAGTTCTTC,CSASQLAGGRNEQFF
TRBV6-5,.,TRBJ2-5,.,TGTGCCAGCAGCCGACCAGGGGATGAGAAGACCCAGTACTTC,CASSRPGDEKTQYF
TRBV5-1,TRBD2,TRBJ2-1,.,TGCGCCAGCAGCTGGACTAGCGGGTTATACAATGAGCAGTTCTTC,CASSWTSGLYNEQFF
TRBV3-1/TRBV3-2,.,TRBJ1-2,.,TGTGCCAGCAGCCAAGGGATAGGGTACTATGGCTACACCTTC,CASSQGIGYYGYTF
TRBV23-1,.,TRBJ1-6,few,TGCGCCAGCGGGGGGGAGGGGCTGGGGTTT,CASGGEGLGF
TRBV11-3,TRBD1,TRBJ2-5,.,TGTGCCAGCAGCCGACAGGGGGGGGAGACCCAGTACTTC,CASSRQGGETQYF
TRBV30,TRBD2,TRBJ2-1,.,TGTGCCTGGAGTCTGAGCGGGGGTAGCTCCTACAATGAGCAGTTCTTC,CAWSLSGGSSYNEQFF
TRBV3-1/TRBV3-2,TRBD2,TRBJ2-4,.,TGTGCCAGCAGCCAAGGGAGGGCTAGCGGCTACTTC,CASSQGRASGYF